This TCR beta chain was sequenced during a study of CD8 T cells in Susac syndrome. The multiple sclerosis control cohort comprised treatment-naive individuals presenting with stable or active relapsing-remitting disease. TEMRA cells underwent FACS enrichment and CD8+ and CD4+ T cells underwent negative isolation. Random-hexamer reverse transcription was applied to roughly 0.45 to 1 ug RNA. Across 54 Vbeta and 13 Jbeta, TCR beta CDR3 was amplified with immunoSEQ multiplex PCR. TCRdb ran MiXCR on the immunoSEQ multiplex PCR reads and lists one entry per CDR3 protein. The sample comprises about 300,000 distinct CDR3 sequences, 85% of which are singletons, and around 0.2% rests with the top ten. This CDR3 region has 14 residues. Germline loops: CDR1 LNHDA, CDR2 SQIVND (reference sequence). V lost 5 bases and J lost 5, with 12 bases in between.

Sequences were obtained from CD8+ T cells from PBMCs. The TCR originated in a human donor with multiple sclerosis. This chain joins TRBV19 and TRBJ2-2; TRBD1 is a possible D gene (6 bases). CDR3 in amino acids: CASSVLTGTGELFF. Written as DNA, the CDR3 is TGTGCCAGTAGTGTCTTAACAGGGACCGGGGAGCTGTTTTTT.